This T cell receptor (beta chain) was profiled in a study of vaccination and CD4 T cells after COVID-19. For this clonotype: What it recognizes is unknown.

The Oncomine TCR Beta short-read assay was applied to DNA of cultured CD4+ T cells. TCRdb re-called the PCR reads through MiXCR, storing one row per CDR3 protein. The sample records fewer than 20,000 distinct CDR3 sequences, 52% being singletons. Treatment defined: approximately nine-day PBMC culture with coronavirus spike peptide pools or control peptides (ViraFEST assay). The cultures had half their medium swapped for fresh IL-2 medium on days 3 and 7. In germline, CDR1 is SGHTA, CDR2 FQGNSA. CDR3 length: 14 amino acids. The germline V and J ends were trimmed by 2 bases and 5 bases, with 10 bases remaining between them.

The V and J genes are TRBV7-2 and TRBJ1-5; D may be TRBD1 (6 bases). The sequence was obtained from a human donor who had recovered from COVID-19. Sequences were obtained from CD4+ T cells from blood, cultured in vitro. CDR3 bases: TGTGCCAGCAGCTTAACACAGGGATATCAGCCCCAGCATTTT. This encodes CASSLTQGYQPQHF. Combining the CDR3 with reference TRBV7-2 and TRBJ1-5 gives the whole variable domain GAGVSQSPSNKVTEKGKDVELRCDPISGHTALYWYRQSLGQGLEFLIYFQGNSAPDKSGLPSDRFSAERTGGSVSTLTIQRTQQEDSAVYLCASSLTQGYQPQHFGDGTRLSIL.